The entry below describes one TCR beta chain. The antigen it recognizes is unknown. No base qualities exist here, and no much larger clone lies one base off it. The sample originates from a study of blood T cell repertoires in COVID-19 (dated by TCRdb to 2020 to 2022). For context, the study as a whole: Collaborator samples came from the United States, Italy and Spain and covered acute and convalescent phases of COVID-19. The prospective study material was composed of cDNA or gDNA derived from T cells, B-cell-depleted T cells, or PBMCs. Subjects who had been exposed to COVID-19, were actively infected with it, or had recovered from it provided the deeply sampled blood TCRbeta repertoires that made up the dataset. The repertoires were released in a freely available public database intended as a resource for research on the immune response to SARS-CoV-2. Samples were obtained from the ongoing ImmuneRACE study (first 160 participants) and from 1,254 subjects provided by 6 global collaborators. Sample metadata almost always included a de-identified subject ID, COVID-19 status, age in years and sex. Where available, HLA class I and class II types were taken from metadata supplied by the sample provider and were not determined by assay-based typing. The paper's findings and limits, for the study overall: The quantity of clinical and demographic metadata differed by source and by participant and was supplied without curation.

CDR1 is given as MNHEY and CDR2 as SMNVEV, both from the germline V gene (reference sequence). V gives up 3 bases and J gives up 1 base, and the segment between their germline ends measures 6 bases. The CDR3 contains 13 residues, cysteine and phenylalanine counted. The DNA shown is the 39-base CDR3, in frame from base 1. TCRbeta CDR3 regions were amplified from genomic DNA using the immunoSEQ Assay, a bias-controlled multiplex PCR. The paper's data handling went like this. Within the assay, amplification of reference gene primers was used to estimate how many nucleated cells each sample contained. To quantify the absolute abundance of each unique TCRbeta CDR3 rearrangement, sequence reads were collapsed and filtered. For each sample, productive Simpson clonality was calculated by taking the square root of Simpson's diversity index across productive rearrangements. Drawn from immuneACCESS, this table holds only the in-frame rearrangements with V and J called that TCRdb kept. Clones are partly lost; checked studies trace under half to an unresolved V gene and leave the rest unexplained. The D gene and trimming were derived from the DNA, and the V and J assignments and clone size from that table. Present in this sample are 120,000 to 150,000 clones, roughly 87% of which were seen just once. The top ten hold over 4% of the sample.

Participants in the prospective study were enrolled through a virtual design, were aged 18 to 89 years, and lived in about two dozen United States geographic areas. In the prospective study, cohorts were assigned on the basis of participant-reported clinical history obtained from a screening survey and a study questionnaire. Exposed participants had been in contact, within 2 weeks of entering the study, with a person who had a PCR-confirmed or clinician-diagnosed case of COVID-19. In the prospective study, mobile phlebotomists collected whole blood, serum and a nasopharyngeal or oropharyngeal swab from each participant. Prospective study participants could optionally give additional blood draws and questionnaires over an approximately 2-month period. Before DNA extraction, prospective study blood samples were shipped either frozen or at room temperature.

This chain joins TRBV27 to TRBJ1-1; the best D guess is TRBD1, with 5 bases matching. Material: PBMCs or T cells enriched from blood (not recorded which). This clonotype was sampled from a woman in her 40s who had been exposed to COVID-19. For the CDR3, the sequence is CASSFTGNTEAFF. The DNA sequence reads TGTGCCAGCAGTTTCACAGGGAACACTGAAGCTTTCTTT.